These 9 T cell receptor beta chains came from one sample sequenced in a study of shared clonotypes between healthy human individuals. TCRdb's copy holds only in-frame clones and misses some; the assay was immunoSEQ multiplex PCR. The repertoire holds around 2,000,000 clones, with approximately 94% as singletons. Cells designated naive CD8 were CD45RO-negative and were positively selected for CCR7, with terminally differentiated effector memory CD45RA+ cells excluded. Sequencing input: naive CD8+ T cells from PBMCs. Receptors originate from a young man in good health. Some clones in this sample may be carry-over from other donors' samples.

The rearrangement joins TRBV27 to TRBJ2-7; weak D call: TRBD1 (6 bases). V dropped 4 bases and J dropped 4 bases, with 11 bases sitting between them. The CDR3 has 13 amino acids. Germline values: CDR1 MNHEY, CDR2 SMNVEV (reference sequence). CDR3 in amino acids: CASSSMDRYEQYF. CDR3 coding DNA: TGTGCCAGCAGTTCGATGGACAGATACGAGCAGTACTTC.

V usage is TRBV7-7 and J usage is TRBJ2-3, with D perhaps matching TRBD1 or TRBD2 (5 bases each). The V and J ends lost 4 bases and 5 bases respectively, with 16 bases between them. Germline assignment: CDR1 SSHAT and CDR2 FNYEAQ (reference sequence). This CDR3 spans 15 amino acids. The CDR3 loop reads CASSSGSAWRDTQYF. As DNA, the CDR3 is TGTGCCAGCAGCTCAGGGAGTGCCTGGCGAGATACGCAGTATTTT.

Here the CDR3 DNA reads TGTGCCAGCAGGGCAACTAAAGGCCGAGGGGAAGGAGGCTACACCTTC. Translated, it gives CASRATKGRGEGGYTF. V is TRBV2 and J is TRBJ1-2; weak D call: TRBD1 (5 bases). Trimming stripped 6 bases from V and 8 bases from J, with 25 bases between. The CDR3 consists of 16 residues. Germline V CDR1 and CDR2: SNHLY, FYNNEI.

The chain links TRBV27 to TRBJ2-7, with 8 bases lining up with TRBD1. With 3 bases clipped from V and 2 bases from J, the junction kept 15 bases outside the gene matches. The V gene's germline CDR1 is MNHEY and CDR2 SMNVEV (reference sequence). The CDR3 loop spans 18 amino acids. The CDR3 here is CASSFKTTRTGSPYEQYF. The CDR3 DNA sequence: TGTGCCAGCAGTTTCAAAACCACCCGGACAGGGAGCCCCTACGAGCAGTACTTC.

The chain recombines TRBV7-9 with TRBJ1-4; D call uncertain. The CDR3 is 16 amino acids. CDR1 and CDR2 from the germline V gene are SEHNR and FQNEAQ (reference sequence). Deletions cut 4 bases from V and 0 bases from J, with 12 bases between. The CDR3 DNA follows: TGTGCCAGCAGCTCACATCCAGTTGCAACTAATGAAAAACTGTTTTTT. Translating it yields CASSSHPVATNEKLFF.

With respect to this clone: Other DNA sequences in the same sample also yield this CDR3. The rearrangement joins TRBV11-2 to TRBJ2-7; no firm D call. Germline-derived CDR1 and CDR2 are SGHAT and FQNNGV. The CDR3 runs 11 residues. Trimming left V 5 bases short and J 3 bases short, with 5 bases between. This CDR3 is CASSRSYEQYF. Written as DNA, the CDR3 is TGTGCCAGCAGCCGAAGCTACGAGCAGTACTTC.

This chain joins TRBV9 and TRBJ1-1; maybe TRBD1 (5 bases). Trimming removed 5 bases at V and 3 bases at J, with 14 bases between. CDR3 length: 14 amino acids. Germline-derived CDR1 and CDR2 are SGDLS and YYNGEE. The CDR3, as DNA: TGTGCCAGCAGGATTGGGGCCGGAGACACTGAAGCTTTCTTT. Residues: CASRIGAGDTEAFF.

The chain has TRBV7-9 and TRBJ2-5; 7 bases agree with TRBD1. V dropped 5 bases and J dropped 5; count of bases not matched to a gene: 8. The germline gives CDR1 SEHNR, CDR2 FQNEAQ (reference sequence). CDR3 length: 14 residues. CDR3: CASSKGQLRETQYF. CDR3 DNA: TGTGCCAGCAGCAAGGGACAGCTGAGGGAGACCCAGTACTTC.

The chain recombines TRBV6-4 with TRBJ2-1; possible D gene TRBD2, 6 bases. V was pared by 3 bases and J by 0 bases, with 18 bases between. Germline V gives CDR1 MRHNA, CDR2 SNTAGT. The CDR3 is 18 residues long. The CDR3 nucleotides read TGTGCCAGCAGTGAAGTTCTTAATAGCGGCAGCTCCTACAATGAGCAGTTCTTC. The encoded protein is CASSEVLNSGSSYNEQFF.